Each of the 21 T cell receptor beta chains below was sequenced from the same sample in a study of monozygotic twins with inflammatory bowel disease. TCRdb re-called the 5' RACE reads and catalogs CDR3 proteins one per entry, DNA excluded. In total, the table holds 110,000 or so distinct CDR3 sequences. The sample taken for sequencing was blood. These receptors were obtained from a human donor with ulcerative colitis or Crohn's disease, or a healthy co-twin of an affected twin (not recorded which).

The chain is built from TRBV10-3 and TRBJ2-3; TCRdb lists TRBD1, though no DNA is available to test this call. The CDR3 has 14 amino acids. The germline CDR1 and CDR2 sequences are ENHRY and SYGVKD. The CDR3 sequence: CAISGDRGQDTQYF.

The chain has TRBV3-1 and TRBJ1-6; TCRdb outputs TRBD1, but without DNA this stays unchecked. CDR1 and CDR2 (germline): LGHDT, YNNKEL (reference sequence). The CDR3 has 15 residues. The CDR3 sequence is CASSHRRDGDSPLHF.

The chain has TRBV12-3 or TRBV12-4 and TRBJ2-7; TCRdb indicates TRBD1, and absent DNA this call remains unverified. This CDR3 contains 14 residues. CDR3 region: CASSRDRSYYEQYF.

The rearrangement links TRBV11-2 to TRBJ2-5; the TCRdb call, TRBD2, lacks DNA for checking. CDR1 SGHAT and CDR2 FQNNGV come from the germline V gene. CDR3 length equals 14 residues. Here the CDR3 reads CASSGPAGGETQYF.

This sequence joins TRBV12-3 or TRBV12-4 and TRBJ2-2; the TRBD1 assignment by TCRdb is unverifiable without DNA. This CDR3 region has 15 residues. The CDR3: CASSLDRGYAGELFF.

V usage is TRBV15 and J usage is TRBJ2-2. The CDR3 contains 14 residues. Germline values: CDR1 LNHNV, CDR2 YYDKDF (reference sequence). CDR3 residues: CATSFGVGSGELFF.

The chain uses TRBV6-2 or TRBV6-3 and TRBJ2-3. Germline lookup yields CDR1 MNHEY and CDR2 SVGEGT. The CDR3 loop spans 11 amino acids. The CDR3 loop is CASSGFDTQYF.

J is TRBJ2-5 and V is TRBV28; TCRdb lists TRBD2, though no DNA is available to test this call. The CDR3 has 17 residues. CDR1 is MDHEN, CDR2 SYDVKM, per germline. The CDR3 region is CASSSLTSGVYQETQYF.

The gene calls are TRBV29-1 and TRBJ2-4; TCRdb designates TRBD1, a call that cannot be tested without DNA. The germline V gene encodes CDR1 SQVTM and CDR2 ANQGSEA. CDR3 size: 13 residues. CDR3 protein: CSVEHREDDIQYF.

This sequence joins TRBV11-3 and TRBJ2-1; TCRdb indicates TRBD1, and absent DNA this call remains unverified. This CDR3 region has 13 residues. Germline V CDR1 and CDR2: SGHNT, YENEEA. This chain's CDR3 is CASSSSGGHEQFF.

The chain combines TRBV27 with TRBJ2-7; with no DNA, the TCRdb D assignment of TRBD1 cannot be verified. The CDR3 contains 14 residues. Germline V gives CDR1 MNHEY, CDR2 SMNVEV (reference sequence). The CDR3 is CASSFRGSSYEQYF.

The chain combines TRBV20-1 with TRBJ2-7. The CDR3 length is 13 residues. Germline loops: CDR1 DFQATT, CDR2 SNEGSKA (reference sequence). This chain's CDR3 is CSASPHDSYEQYF.

The chain couples TRBV4-1 to TRBJ2-1; TCRdb proposes TRBD2, but this gene call is untestable without DNA. Germline V gene data show CDR1 as MGHRA and CDR2 as YSYEKL. The CDR3 has 16 amino acids. The CDR3 is CASSQATSGRDNEQFF.

The chain couples TRBV30 to TRBJ1-6; TCRdb calls TRBD1, which cannot be checked without DNA. Germline CDR1 reads GTSNPN; CDR2 reads SVGIG (reference sequence). This CDR3 region has 15 residues. The CDR3 region is CAWSVRDREDSPLHF.

V is TRBV20-1 and J is TRBJ1-4. The CDR3 spans 12 residues. The germline V gene encodes CDR1 DFQATT and CDR2 SNEGSKA (reference sequence). CDR3 residues: CSARGSNEKLFF.

The rearrangement joins TRBV6-6 to TRBJ1-2; lacking DNA, the TRBD1 call made by TCRdb goes unchecked. From germline, CDR1 is MNHNY and CDR2 SVGAGI (reference sequence). This CDR3 comprises 14 residues. The CDR3 loop is CASRADRGPYGYTF.

The chain couples TRBV20-1 to TRBJ2-7; without DNA, the TCRdb call of TRBD1 cannot be checked. The length of the CDR3 is 13 residues. Germline values: CDR1 DFQATT, CDR2 SNEGSKA (reference sequence). The chain's CDR3 is CSALETGLYEQYF.

The chain carries TRBV5-1 and TRBJ2-2; TCRdb selects TRBD2, and the lack of DNA leaves this call unchecked. Germline V gives CDR1 SGHRS, CDR2 YFSETQ. This CDR3 is built from 14 residues. This chain's CDR3 is CASSWTLNAGELFF.

The V and J genes are TRBV19 and TRBJ2-7; TCRdb returns TRBD1, unconfirmable since there is no DNA. The CDR3 has 11 amino acids. Germline V gives CDR1 LNHDA, CDR2 SQIVND (reference sequence). The CDR3 here is CASLQGDEQYF.

This chain joins TRBV5-1 and TRBJ1-2; TCRdb's D call, TRBD1, is unchecked because there is no DNA. The germline V gene encodes CDR1 SGHRS and CDR2 YFSETQ. CDR3 length: 16 residues. The CDR3 sequence: CASSAASRQGVGGYTF.

The rearrangement links TRBV29-1 to TRBJ1-3. Germline CDR1 reads SQVTM; CDR2 reads ANQGSEA. The CDR3 length is 12 residues. CDR3 region: CSAGNSGNTIYF.